The 7 T cell receptor beta chains in this list originate from one sample, sequenced in a study of blood T cell repertoires in COVID-19. Repertoires were generated with immunoSEQ multiplex PCR, while TCRdb's copy carries only in-frame clones and drops some. The sample contains some 200,000 clones, roughly 90% of which appear only once. The sample taken for sequencing was PBMCs or T cells enriched from blood (not recorded which). Every receptor here comes from a young woman who had recovered from COVID-19.

J is TRBJ1-1 and V is TRBV4-3; no clear D. This CDR3 has 16 residues. V was shortened by 0 bases and J by 4 bases, with 15 bases between the two germline ends. Germline CDR1 reads LGHNA; CDR2 reads YSLEER. CDR3 protein: CASSQDLRAGGTEAFF. In DNA form, the CDR3 reads TGCGCCAGCAGCCAAGATTTGCGGGCAGGAGGCACTGAAGCTTTCTTT.

V gene TRBV19 combines with J gene TRBJ2-1, with TRBD2 identical over 7 bases. The CDR3 has 13 amino acids. Germline V lookup: CDR1 LNHDA, CDR2 SQIVND (reference sequence). The ends lost 3 bases at V and 6 bases at J; junction bases unmatched: 2. Written as DNA, the CDR3 is TGTGCCAGTAGTATCGGACTAGTCAATGAGCAGTTCTTC. It specifies CASSIGLVNEQFF.

This sequence joins TRBV19 and TRBJ2-1; 13 bases line up with TRBD2. Germline values: CDR1 LNHDA, CDR2 SQIVND (reference sequence). Trimming cost V 8 bases and J 7 bases; bases outside gene matches: 2. There are 13 residues in the CDR3. CDR3 nucleotide sequence: TGTGCCAGTCGGACTAGCGGGGGAAATGAGCAGTTCTTC. Its translation: CASRTSGGNEQFF.

The chain recombines TRBV7-9 with TRBJ1-1; TRBD1 matches at 7 bases. Germline CDR1 and CDR2: SEHNR and FQNEAQ (reference sequence). V was clipped by 2 bases and J by 6 bases; unmatched bases: 12. The CDR3 sequence is 16 residues long. Here the CDR3 DNA reads TGTGCCAGCAGCTTATTGGTAGGGCAGGGGGTTCCTGAAGCTTTCTTT. It codes for CASSLLVGQGVPEAFF.

The V and J genes are TRBV19 and TRBJ1-2; D call uncertain. Trimming cost V 4 bases and J 6 bases, with 9 bases left between them. Looked up from germline, CDR1 is LNHDA and CDR2 is SQIVND (reference sequence). This CDR3 is 12 amino acids long. CDR3 coding DNA: TGTGCCAGTAGTAGACACCCTCATGGCTACACCTTC. Translating gives CASSRHPHGYTF.

CDR3 residues: CASRPTGGAYEQYF. CDR3 in DNA: TGTGCCAGCAGACCTACAGGGGGTGCCTACGAGCAGTACTTC. This rearrangement joins TRBV6-5 to TRBJ2-7; 8 nucleotides agree with TRBD1. The V gene's germline CDR1 is MNHEY and CDR2 SVGAGI. This CDR3 contains 14 residues. The V segment lost 6 bases and the J segment 2 bases; nucleotides outside the gene matches: 6.

The rearrangement joins TRBV6-5 to TRBJ2-7, with D tentatively TRBD2 (5 bases). From germline, CDR1 is MNHEY and CDR2 SVGAGI. The ends were cut back, 5 bases at V and 2 bases at J, with 10 bases in the middle. There are 13 residues in the CDR3. The CDR3 is CASSRTRAYEQYF. CDR3 nucleotides: TGTGCCAGCAGTCGGACTCGTGCCTACGAGCAGTACTTC.